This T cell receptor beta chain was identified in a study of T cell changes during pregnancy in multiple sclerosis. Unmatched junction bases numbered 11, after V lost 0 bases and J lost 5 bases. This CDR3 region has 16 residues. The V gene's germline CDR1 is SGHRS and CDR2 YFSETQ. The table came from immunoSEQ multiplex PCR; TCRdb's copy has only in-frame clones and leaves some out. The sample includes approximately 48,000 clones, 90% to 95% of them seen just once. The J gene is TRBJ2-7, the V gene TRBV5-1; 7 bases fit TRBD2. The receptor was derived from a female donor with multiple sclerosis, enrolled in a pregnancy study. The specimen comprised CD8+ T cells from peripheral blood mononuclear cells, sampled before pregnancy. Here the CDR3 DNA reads TGCGCCAGCAGCTTGGCCGTGGCTAGCGGAATACACGAGCAGTACTTC. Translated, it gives CASSLAVASGIHEQYF.